This passage covers 24 T cell receptor beta chains from one sample sequenced in a study of T cell responses to AZD1222 COVID-19 vaccine (dated by TCRdb to about 2021). What the time point label conveys for this sample: about 28 days (+/-7) after the second vaccine dose. The library was made by the immunoSEQ multiplex PCR assay. TCRdb took over this immuneACCESS table, retaining in-frame rearrangements with V and J assigned. Such tables are incomplete; in checked studies, under half of the missing clones stem from an unresolved V gene, and the remainder is unexplained. The sample table lists about 180,000 clones, around 88% of them with a count of one. 11% of the sample lies in the top ten. The sample was peripheral blood, taken 28 days after the second AZD1222 dose. These receptors were obtained from an adult who received the AZD1222 COVID-19 vaccine.

V is TRBV6-6 and J is TRBJ1-6; D is ambiguous. Deletions cut 6 bases from V and 10 bases from J, with 16 bases between. CDR3 length: 14 amino acids. Germline V gene data show CDR1 as MNHNY and CDR2 as SVGAGI (reference sequence). The CDR3 DNA reads as TGTGCCAGCAGGGGCGGGGAGGCGGGATCACCCCTCCACTTT. Translating it yields CASRGGEAGSPLHF.

The V call is TRBV6-5, the J call TRBJ1-5, with D tentatively TRBD1 (5 bases). V was shortened by 7 bases and J by 1 base, with 11 bases between the two germline ends. The CDR3 length is 14 residues. Germline CDR1 and CDR2: MNHEY and SVGAGI. The CDR3 spells CASTGGESNQPQHF. For the CDR3, the DNA is TGTGCCAGCACTGGGGGGGAGAGCAATCAGCCCCAGCATTTT.

The CDR3: CASSPSGVENTEAFF. In DNA, the CDR3 is TGTGCCAGCTCACCTTCAGGGGTGGAGAACACTGAAGCTTTCTTT. This chain joins TRBV18 and TRBJ1-1; D might be TRBD1 (6 bases). The germline gives CDR1 KGHSH, CDR2 LQKENI. Trimming took 3 bases from V and 1 from J, leaving 12 bases between them. This CDR3 comprises 15 residues.

The chain links TRBV11-3 to TRBJ1-1; a possible D gene is TRBD1 (5 bases). The CDR3 totals 15 residues. V was shortened by 5 bases and J by 3 bases, with 16 bases between the two germline ends. Germline lookup yields CDR1 SGHNT and CDR2 YENEEA. DNA for the CDR3: TGTGCCAGCAGCCCCCTGGGGGGATTGGACACTGAAGCTTTCTTT. Amino acids: CASSPLGGLDTEAFF.

This chain connects TRBV4-1 to TRBJ2-2, with 8 bases aligning to TRBD1. CDR1 MGHRA and CDR2 YSYEKL come from the germline V gene. The J segment lost 3 bases and the V segment lost 4 bases, leaving 10 bases of the junction unmatched. The CDR3 is 17 amino acids. The CDR3 region has the DNA TGCGCCAGCAGCCCCAGGGCAGGGGGCGGCGACACCGGGGAGCTGTTTTTT. Its protein is CASSPRAGGGDTGELFF.

The chain couples TRBV6-2 or TRBV6-3 to TRBJ1-1, with 8 bases identical to TRBD1. CDR1 and CDR2 (germline): MNHEY, SVGEGT. The junction had 12 bases not matched to a gene; V was cut back by 1 base and J by 5 bases. The CDR3 extends over 17 amino acids. CDR3: CASSYFTGGGSRTEAFF. CDR3 nucleotide sequence: TGTGCCAGCAGTTACTTTACAGGGGGGGGATCGAGGACTGAAGCTTTCTTT.

The chain employs TRBV19 and TRBJ2-7; TRBD2 agrees at 11 bases. The CDR3 spans 15 residues. V shed 8 bases and J 3 bases; nucleotides not matched to a gene: 9. The germline V gene encodes CDR1 LNHDA and CDR2 SQIVND (reference sequence). The CDR3 DNA follows: TGTGCCAGTCAGAAACTAGCGGGGGTTGTCTACGAGCAGTACTTC. Amino acid sequence: CASQKLAGVVYEQYF.

The sample holds one count of this clone. The chain recombines TRBV18 with TRBJ1-5; D remains ambiguous. Germline V gene sequence: CDR1 KGHSH, CDR2 LQKENI. The CDR3 has 17 residues. Trimming stripped 3 bases from V and 6 bases from J, with 21 bases between. CDR3 sequence: CASSPRSADASRQPQHF. The CDR3 DNA reads TGTGCCAGCTCACCCAGATCGGCAGACGCATCACGTCAGCCCCAGCATTTT.

CDR3 sequence reads: CASSSGTGEYQPQHF. The CDR3 DNA follows: TGCGCCAGCAGCTCCGGGACAGGGGAATATCAGCCCCAGCATTTT. The genes are TRBV5-1 and TRBJ1-5, with TRBD1 matching over 10 bases. V lost 3 bases, J lost 5 bases, and 5 bases stayed unmatched. Looked up from germline, CDR1 is SGHRS and CDR2 is YFSETQ. CDR3 length: 15 residues. The whole variable domain, remainder taken from reference TRBV5-1 and TRBJ1-5, is KAGVTQTPRYLIKTRGQQVTLSCSPISGHRSVSWYQQTPGQGLQFLFEYFSETQRNKGNFPGRFSGRQFSNSRSEMNVSTLELGDSALYLCASSSGTGEYQPQHFGDGTRLSIL.

This chain uses TRBV7-9 with TRBJ2-2; weak D call: TRBD2 (6 bases). This CDR3 contains 16 residues. The germline V gene has CDR1 SEHNR and CDR2 FQNEAQ (reference sequence). V was cut by 5 bases and J by 2 bases, with 15 bases left in between. In nucleotides, the CDR3 is TGTGCCAGCAGCCGGATAAGGACTACTAACACCGGGGAGCTGTTTTTT. It encodes CASSRIRTTNTGELFF.

This sequence joins TRBV4-3 and TRBJ1-2, with 10 bases identical to TRBD1. There are 15 residues in the CDR3. Trimming removed 2 bases from V and 4 bases from J; junction bases left unmatched: 4. CDR1 is LGHNA and CDR2 is YSLEER in the germline V gene. The CDR3 bases are TGCGCCAGCAGCCAAAAAAGGACAGGGGGCTATGGCTACACCTTC. Translating gives CASSQKRTGGYGYTF.

The chain is built from TRBV25-1 and TRBJ1-3; 9 nucleotides line up with TRBD1. Germline V gene lookup returns CDR1 MGHDK and CDR2 SYGVNS. The CDR3 consists of 16 residues. The ends lost 8 bases at V and 0 bases at J; junction bases unmatched: 8. The CDR3 loop reads CASGAGTGISGNTIYF. In nucleotides, the CDR3 is TGTGCCAGCGGAGCCGGGACAGGGATCTCTGGAAACACCATATATTTT.

The rearrangement joins TRBV18 to TRBJ2-2; 10 bases are a match to TRBD2. Trimming took 3 bases from V and 1 from J; bases not matched to a gene: 5. Looked up from germline, CDR1 is KGHSH and CDR2 is LQKENI. The CDR3 has 17 amino acids. Here the CDR3 DNA reads TGTGCCAGCTCACCCTATAGCGGGGGGCAGAACACCGGGGAGCTGTTTTTT. Translated, it gives CASSPYSGGQNTGELFF.

J is TRBJ2-7 and V is TRBV2, with D uncertain. The CDR3 is made up of 15 amino acids. In germline, CDR1 is SNHLY, CDR2 FYNNEI. V gave up 1 base and J gave up 4 bases, with 14 bases separating them. The CDR3 sequence: CASSEEWSSLYEQYF. CDR3 DNA: TGTGCCAGCAGTGAAGAATGGTCCAGCCTATACGAGCAGTACTTC.

The rearrangement joins TRBV19 to TRBJ2-5; 9 bases are shared with TRBD2. Germline-derived CDR1 and CDR2 are LNHDA and SQIVND (reference sequence). Germline trimming cut 0 bases from V and 2 bases from J; bases unmatched to any gene: 4. CDR3 length equals 16 residues. The CDR3 nucleotides are TGTGCCAGTAGTATAGATACGACTAGCGGACAAGAGACCCAGTACTTC. This translates into CASSIDTTSGQETQYF.

The chain employs TRBV4-2 and TRBJ2-2, with D hard to call. Per germline, CDR1 LGHNA and CDR2 YNFKEQ. The CDR3 is made up of 17 amino acids. Trimming pared 0 bases from V and 0 bases from J, leaving 11 bases between. CDR3 residues: CASSQDQRRANTGELFF. The CDR3 DNA reads TGTGCCAGCAGCCAAGATCAACGACGGGCGAACACCGGGGAGCTGTTTTTT.

V and J are TRBV10-3 and TRBJ1-4, with TRBD1 matching 7 bases. J was trimmed by 0 bases and V by 2 bases; bases with no gene match: 0. This CDR3 region has 15 residues. Germline V lookup: CDR1 ENHRY, CDR2 SYGVKD. The CDR3 DNA reads TGTGCCATCAGTGAGGACAGGGCAACTAATGAAAAACTGTTTTTT. Translation: CAISEDRATNEKLFF.

The chain is built from TRBV2 and TRBJ2-7; weak D call: TRBD2 (6 bases). The CDR3 length is 13 residues. CDR1 and CDR2 from the germline V gene are SNHLY and FYNNEI. Trimming removed 7 bases from V and 6 bases from J, with 16 bases in between. CDR3 residues: CASKWTTSSEQYF. The CDR3 coding sequence is TGTGCCAGCAAATGGACTACATCATCCGAGCAGTACTTC.

This clone was counted once. V usage is TRBV7-6 and J usage is TRBJ2-7, with unresolved D. The CDR3 is 14 amino acids. In germline, CDR1 is SGHVS, CDR2 FNYEAQ. V was pared by 1 base and J by 2 bases, with 9 bases between. CDR3 residues: CASSLEAGTYEQYF. The CDR3 DNA reads TGTGCCAGCAGCTTAGAGGCAGGTACCTACGAGCAGTACTTC.

The chain recombines TRBV27 with TRBJ1-1; no clear D gene. Germline CDR1 is MNHEY and CDR2 is SMNVEV (reference sequence). The CDR3 runs 15 residues. Trimming pared 5 bases from V and 2 bases from J, leaving 15 bases between. The DNA for the CDR3 is TGTGCCAGCAGTCAGAAGCCCCAGGTAAACACTGAAGCTTTCTTT. Protein product: CASSQKPQVNTEAFF.

V gene TRBV30 combines with J gene TRBJ1-2; the D is unclear. V was shortened by 1 base and J by 7 bases, with 10 bases between the two germline ends. The CDR3 totals 12 residues. Germline V gene sequence: CDR1 GTSNPN, CDR2 SVGIG (reference sequence). The CDR3 sequence is CAWSAQRGGYTF. CDR3 in DNA: TGTGCCTGGAGTGCCCAGCGAGGTGGCTACACCTTC.

In its sample, this clone was seen once. V gene TRBV27 combines with J gene TRBJ1-4, with TRBD1 identical over 8 bases. The CDR3 runs to 16 residues. The V segment lost 5 bases and the J segment 3 bases; nucleotides outside the gene matches: 8. CDR1 MNHEY and CDR2 SMNVEV come from the germline V gene (reference sequence). In DNA, the CDR3 is TGTGCCAGCAGTCTAAATTTACAGGGGGCTAATGAAAAACTGTTTTTT. It specifies CASSLNLQGANEKLFF.

This chain links TRBV27 with TRBJ1-6; 9 nucleotides match TRBD1. Per the germline V gene, CDR1 is MNHEY and CDR2 is SMNVEV (reference sequence). The CDR3 loop spans 15 amino acids. V was pared by 7 bases and J by 9 bases, with 10 bases of the junction left unmatched. CDR3 sequence (DNA): TGTGCCAGCATGGAACCCGGGACAGGGTTTTCACCCCTCCACTTT. Translating gives CASMEPGTGFSPLHF.

The chain couples TRBV3-1 (or the pseudogene TRBV3-2) to TRBJ1-6, with 9 nucleotides matching TRBD1. The trim removed 0 bases at V and 10 bases at J, leaving 7 bases unmatched. The CDR3 extends over 16 amino acids. Per the germline V gene, CDR1 is LGHDT and CDR2 is YNNKEL (reference sequence). The CDR3 spells CASSQDIRQGESPLHF. CDR3 in DNA: TGTGCCAGCAGCCAAGATATAAGACAGGGGGAATCACCCCTCCACTTT.